These T cell receptor beta chains were read from a single sample in a study of post-analysis software for immune sequencing data. TCRdb fed the PCR reads into MiXCR, producing one record per CDR3 protein. The table includes about 540,000 distinct CDR3 sequences, 30% to 40% detected once. The specimen was blood. The receptor source for this set is a girl under 18 with multiple sclerosis. Both conserved end residues are part of each CDR3. D genes are given only for firm matches. Size values are once, few and many counts, or a class for expanded clones, and some rows have none.

TRBV27	NA	TRBJ2-5	NA	TGTGCCAGCAGTTTAGGTGTGGGGCAGAGGGTTGAGACCCAGTACTTC	CASSLGVGQRVETQYF
TRBV5-6	NA	TRBJ2-3	NA	TGTGCCAGCAGCTTGTGGCTGCCCCTCACAGATATGCAGTATTTT	CASSLWLPLTDMQYF
TRBV2	NA	TRBJ1-5	NA	TGTGCCAGCAGCAGGCGGGCCTTTCAGCCCCAGCATTTT	CASSRRAFQPQHF
TRBV12-3/TRBV12-4	TRBD1	TRBJ2-7	NA	TGTGCCAGCAGTCCAAGGACAGGGTATTCCTACGAGCAGTACTTC	CASSPRTGYSYEQYF
TRBV27	NA	TRBJ2-4	few	TGTGCCAGCAGTACAATAGCCAAAAACATTCAGTACTTC	CASSTIAKNIQYF
TRBV29-1	NA	TRBJ2-1	few	TGCAGCGACCCGAGGGGGGGATACAATGAGCAGTTCTTC	CSDPRGGYNEQFF
TRBV7-9	NA	TRBJ2-4	NA	TGTGCCAGCAGCTCAGGAGGGGGGGCGGCCAAAAACATTCAGTACTTC	CASSSGGGAAKNIQYF
TRBV28	TRBD1	TRBJ2-6	few	TGTGCCAGCAGCCCCCCGGGACAGGGCGCCAACGTCCTGACTTTC	CASSPPGQGANVLTF
TRBV6-4	TRBD1	TRBJ1-6	NA	TGTGCCAGCAGTGGACAGGGTATCGGTAATTCACCCCTCCACTTT	CASSGQGIGNSPLHF
TRBV27	NA	TRBJ2-1	NA	TGTGCCAGCAGTTTATCCGGGCAGGGTCATCTGAATGAGCAGTTCTTC	CASSLSGQGHLNEQFF
TRBV29-1	NA	TRBJ2-2	many	TGCAGCGTTGACCCTGGCACCCGCACCGGGGAGCTGTTTTTT	CSVDPGTRTGELFF
TRBV10-3	TRBD1	TRBJ1-5	NA	TGTGCCATCAGTGAGGACAGGGGAATCAGGCAGCCCCAGCATTTT	CAISEDRGIRQPQHF
TRBV29-1	NA	TRBJ1-4	NA	TGCAGCGGACAGGACATTAATGAAAAACTGTTTTTT	CSGQDINEKLFF
TRBV5-5	NA	TRBJ1-1	NA	TGTGCCAGCAGCTTACCGTCCGGGACAAAGGACACTGAAGCTTTCTTT	CASSLPSGTKDTEAFF
TRBV2	NA	TRBJ1-5	NA	TGTGCCAGCGGGGGGGAGAGGCTGGCTGGACAGCCCCAGCATTTT	CASGGERLAGQPQHF
TRBV6-6	NA	TRBJ1-3	NA	TGTGCCAGCACGGGGGGAAACACCATATATTTT	CASTGGNTIYF
TRBV7-2	TRBD2	TRBJ2-7	NA	TGTGCCAGCAGCTTCAGGACTAGCGGGAAGGCCGAGCAGTACTTC	CASSFRTSGKAEQYF
TRBV4-1	TRBD2	TRBJ2-5	NA	TGCGCCAGCAGCCAAGTGGGACTAGCGGGCGAGACCCAGTACTTC	CASSQVGLAGETQYF
TRBV2	NA	TRBJ2-7	few	TGTGCCAGCACCCCGGGACCTAGCTCCTACGAGCAGTACTTC	CASTPGPSSYEQYF
TRBV27	NA	TRBJ1-1	few	TGTGCCAGCAGTGTCCTACCGCCCACTGAAGCTTTCTTT	CASSVLPPTEAFF
TRBV5-5	NA	TRBJ2-3	few	TGTGCCAGCAGCCGTAATACTCGGGGGCCTGACACAGATACGCAGTATTTT	CASSRNTRGPDTDTQYF
TRBV29-1	NA	TRBJ2-5	NA	TGCAGCGCCTCATCCTCAGAGACCCAGTACTTC	CSASSSETQYF
TRBV4-1	TRBD1	TRBJ2-6	many	TGCGCCAGCAGCCCCACAGGGGCCGGGGCCAACGTCCTGACTTTC	CASSPTGAGANVLTF
TRBV29-1	NA	TRBJ2-3	NA	TGCAGCGGTGAGGGGCAGGCAGATACGCAGTATTTT	CSGEGQADTQYF
TRBV2	NA	TRBJ2-1	NA	TGTGCCAGCAGTGAAGTACAGGGTACGTGGAATGAGCAGTTCTTC	CASSEVQGTWNEQFF
TRBV4-1	TRBD1	TRBJ1-5	NA	TGCGCCAGCAGCCAAGACCAAGGAGACAGGGAAGATCAGCCCCAGCATTTT	CASSQDQGDREDQPQHF
TRBV20-1	TRBD2	TRBJ2-5	few	TGCAGTGCACCAAGACTAGCGGGCGTGGTGGGTGAGCAGTACTTC	CSAPRLAGVVGEQYF
TRBV7-9	TRBD2	TRBJ2-5	NA	TGTGCCAGCAGCTTACTCCCAGCGGGGACGGAAGAGACCCAGTACTTC	CASSLLPAGTEETQYF
TRBV24-1	NA	TRBJ2-5	once	TGTGCCACCAGTGATGTGGGCCTTCAAGAGACCCAGTACTTC	CATSDVGLQETQYF
TRBV29-1	NA	TRBJ2-7	few	TGCAGCGCCCGCCCGTCGCGGGGCGGCTCCTACGAGCAGTACTTC	CSARPSRGGSYEQYF
TRBV9	TRBD1	TRBJ2-6	NA	TGTGCCAGCAGCGGTGACTTACCCAACAGGGGGCGATTATCTGGGACCAACGTCCTGACTTTC	CASSGDLPNRGRLSGTNVLTF